This TCR beta chain originates from a study of cytomegalovirus exposure and HLA in healthy donors. Study observations and caveats: Analyzed later, most CMV-associated TCR beta chains appeared HLA-restricted. A prior analysis recorded that most TCR beta V segments were productive about 90% or about 30% of the time.

Of note for this clone: Its antigen is undetermined.

The PCR was carried out with 60 Vbeta primers and 13 Jbeta primers. Only in-frame clones appear in the TCRdb table, and some are missing; sequencing was by immunoSEQ multiplex PCR. The repertoire consists of some 110,000 clones, with around 80% occurring once and the leading ten covering 5% to 6.5%. The clonotype originates from a man aged 18 to 29 in good health and CMV-seronegative. The sequenced material came from PBMCs.

The CDR3 here is CASSFGGTSGRDTQYF. CDR3 bases: TGTGCCAGCAGCTTTGGGGGGACTAGCGGGAGGGATACGCAGTATTTT. The V gene is TRBV7-3, the J gene TRBJ2-3; 15 bases agree with TRBD2. V dropped 3 bases and J dropped 6; count of bases not matched to a gene: 4. The germline gives CDR1 SGHTA, CDR2 FQGTGA. The CDR3 runs to 16 residues.